This TCR beta chain comes out of a study of blood T cells in healthy people across ages. The CDR3 runs 16 residues. From germline, CDR1 is DFQATT and CDR2 SNEGSKA (reference sequence). V dropped 0 bases and J dropped 2; count of bases not matched to a gene: 5. Total RNA extraction produced at least 6 micrograms (per sample) for the study. Combining a sample-barcoded 5' primer with a J-beta primer mix, a second PCR ran for roughly 6 to 12 cycles. TCRdb redid the calling of the 5' RACE reads with MiXCR, one entry per CDR3 protein. Here the sample spans over 1,300,000 distinct CDR3 sequences, 45% to 70% being singletons.

Input material: blood. The receptor was derived from a man aged 18-30 years in good health. This chain connects TRBV20-1 to TRBJ2-1, with 9 nucleotides matching TRBD2. CDR3 region: CSARDGRLAAYNEQFF. Written as DNA, the CDR3 is TGCAGTGCTAGAGATGGGAGACTAGCGGCCTACAATGAGCAGTTCTTC.